The T cell receptor beta chain described here comes from a study of T cell repertoires in cytomegalovirus infection. The wider study: Indications of both CMV infection and matching HLA type were provided by public TCR beta signatures.

CDR3 length: 16 amino acids. Per germline, CDR1 LGHDT and CDR2 YNNKEL (reference sequence). J gave up 10 bases and V 0 bases, and 9 bases lay outside the gene matches. Study-wide points: Clonotype analysis showed dominance of the ex vivo response by HLA-C-restricted CMV-specific TCR beta clonotypes. The cumulative frequency of public TCR beta families distinguished individuals who carried CMV together with the relevant HLA.

Worth noting for this clonotype: Its antigen is not identified.

TCRdb analysed the reads with MiXCR anew, one entry per CDR3 protein. The table records some 220,000 distinct CDR3 sequences, about 38% of them present only once. This TCR was sampled from a human donor in good health (CMV status not recorded). Some clones in this sample may be carry-over from other donors' samples. The V call is TRBV3-1, the J call TRBJ1-6; 7 nucleotides line up with TRBD1. Sample: CD8+ T cells from cultured PBMCs, taken from culture after CMV antigen stimulation. CDR3 bases: TGTGCCAGCAGCCAAGACCCGACAGGGTGGGAATCACCCCTCCACTTT. As protein: CASSQDPTGWESPLHF.